The 25 T cell receptor beta chains presented below share a single source sample, sequenced in a study of cytomegalovirus exposure and HLA in healthy donors. Primers for the PCR totalled 60 Vbeta and 13 Jbeta. Using immunoSEQ multiplex PCR, the repertoire was profiled, and TCRdb retains in-frame clones only, with some absent. The sample yields about 170,000 clones, 75% to 80% seen once. Sequencing input: PBMCs. Source of these receptors: a man between 35 and 55 years old in good health and CMV-seropositive.

The genes are TRBV28 and TRBJ1-1; D is ambiguous. The V end lost 2 bases, the J end lost 1 base, and 14 bases lay between the germline ends. CDR3 length equals 16 residues. CDR1 is MDHEN and CDR2 is SYDVKM in the germline V gene. The chain's CDR3 is CASSLLTPTQNTEAFF. In DNA, the CDR3 is TGTGCCAGCAGTTTACTGACACCTACCCAGAACACTGAAGCTTTCTTT.

The chain combines TRBV9 with TRBJ2-6; D gene ambiguous. Germline CDR1 and CDR2: SGDLS and YYNGEE. Deletions cut 3 bases from V and 0 bases from J, with 10 bases between. The CDR3 sequence is 16 residues long. CDR3 protein: CASSALQISGANVLTF. CDR3 DNA: TGTGCCAGCAGCGCCCTACAGATCTCTGGGGCCAACGTCCTGACTTTC.

The chain links TRBV19 to TRBJ2-3; unclear D gene. The CDR3 runs to 15 residues. V was pared by 1 base and J by 3 bases, with 11 bases between. Germline lookup yields CDR1 LNHDA and CDR2 SQIVND (reference sequence). The CDR3 is CASSIGAHWTDTQYF. The CDR3 DNA follows: TGTGCCAGTAGTATAGGGGCCCACTGGACAGATACGCAGTATTTT.

The chain joins TRBV14 to TRBJ2-5; possibly TRBD1 for D (5 bases). Trimming shortened V by 6 bases and J by 5 bases, and 16 bases separated the two germline ends. Germline V gene sequence: CDR1 SGHDN, CDR2 FVKESK. CDR3 size: 14 residues. The CDR3 loop reads CASSPFAGLETQYF. In DNA form, the CDR3 reads TGTGCCAGCAGTCCTTTCGCAGGGTTGGAGACCCAGTACTTC. The entire variable domain, with the rest obtained from reference TRBV14 and TRBJ2-5, is as follows: EAGVTQFPSHSVIEKGQTVTLRCDPISGHDNLYWYRRVMGKEIKFLLHFVKESKQDESGMPNNRFLAERTGGTYSTLKVQPAELEDSGVYFCASSPFAGLETQYFGPGTRLLVL.

The genes are TRBV19 and TRBJ1-5; TRBD1 agrees at 8 bases. The J segment lost 3 bases and the V segment lost 7 bases, leaving 8 bases of the junction unmatched. Germline V gene sequence: CDR1 LNHDA, CDR2 SQIVND (reference sequence). The CDR3 is 15 amino acids. Here the CDR3 reads CASNTGGSFNQPQHF. Written as DNA, the CDR3 is TGTGCCAGTAACACAGGGGGTTCCTTCAATCAGCCCCAGCATTTT.

CDR3 in amino acids: CASSLGQFGNTIYF. DNA for the CDR3: TGCGCCAGCAGCTTGGGACAATTCGGAAACACCATATATTTT. This chain joins TRBV5-1 and TRBJ1-3; D gene unclear. V was pared by 0 bases and J by 4 bases, with 8 bases between. CDR3 length equals 14 residues. Germline CDR1 SGHRS, CDR2 YFSETQ.

V gene TRBV5-8 combines with J gene TRBJ2-3; TRBD1 matches 9 bases. V shed 4 bases, J shed 1 base, and the junction held 7 bases outside the gene matches. The CDR3 covers 16 residues. Looked up from germline, CDR1 is SGHTS and CDR2 is YDEGEE. The CDR3 sequence is CASSADRGSRTDTQYF. CDR3 in DNA: TGTGCCAGCAGCGCCGACAGGGGGAGTCGCACAGATACGCAGTATTTT.

The chain has TRBV6-6 and TRBJ2-7; tentatively, D is TRBD2 (5 bases). Trimming stripped 8 bases from V and 5 bases from J, with 10 bases between. The CDR3 is made up of 11 amino acids. CDR1 and CDR2 from the germline V gene are MNHNY and SVGAGI (reference sequence). The CDR3 protein is CASQREHEQYF. The CDR3 coding sequence is TGTGCCAGCCAGAGGGAGCACGAGCAGTACTTC.

This clone was observed a few times. V is TRBV4-2 and J is TRBJ1-2, with 7 positions matching TRBD1. The germline CDR1 and CDR2 sequences are LGHNA and YNFKEQ. The CDR3 sequence is 16 residues long. V trimming: 3 bases; J trimming: 2 bases; junction bases outside the gene matches: 9. The CDR3 nucleotides read TGTGCCAGCAGCCATTCTCCGGGACAGAAAAACTATGGCTACACCTTC. The encoded protein is CASSHSPGQKNYGYTF.

This clone came up a few times. V gene TRBV4-2 combines with J gene TRBJ1-2, with TRBD1 matching over 8 bases. V lost 0 bases, J lost 4 bases, and 4 bases stayed unmatched. The CDR3 has 15 residues. CDR1 is LGHNA, CDR2 YNFKEQ, per germline. This CDR3 is CASSQDSQGAYGYTF. CDR3 sequence (DNA): TGTGCCAGCAGCCAAGACAGCCAGGGGGCCTATGGCTACACCTTC.

The CDR3 spells CASSLSFSGMGSYEQYF. CDR3 nucleotide sequence: TGCGCCAGCAGCTTGAGTTTTAGCGGGATGGGCTCCTACGAGCAGTACTTC. This chain joins TRBV5-1 and TRBJ2-7; 8 bases fit TRBD2. This CDR3 region has 17 residues. The ends lost 1 base at V and 0 bases at J; junction bases unmatched: 9. Germline CDR1 and CDR2: SGHRS and YFSETQ.

This chain connects TRBV7-9 to TRBJ2-1; D is perhaps TRBD2 (6 bases). The CDR3 covers 15 residues. CDR1 is SEHNR and CDR2 is FQNEAQ in the germline V gene (reference sequence). V lost 1 base to trimming and J lost 4 bases, with 11 bases between them. This chain's CDR3 is CASSLVWEEYNEQFF. CDR3 DNA: TGTGCCAGCAGCTTAGTGTGGGAGGAATACAATGAGCAGTTCTTC.

V and J are TRBV5-1 and TRBJ2-5; maybe TRBD2 (5 bases). The DNA matches TRBJ2-7 better at its end, which makes the J call doubtful. The CDR3 consists of 17 residues. Germline V gene lookup returns CDR1 SGHRS and CDR2 YFSETQ. The CDR3 region has the DNA TGCGCCAGCAGCACCTCCACTAGTTCGGGATGGTCCTACGAGCAGTACTTC. Translating gives CASSTSTSSGWSYEQYF.

This chain connects TRBV11-3 to TRBJ2-1; 7 positions match TRBD1. The CDR3 contains 15 residues. The V gene end was trimmed by 4 bases and the J gene end by 2 bases; junction bases not matched to a gene: 5. The germline V gene encodes CDR1 SGHNT and CDR2 YENEEA. The DNA for the CDR3 is TGTGCCAGCAGCTCACGGGACAGTACCTACAATGAGCAGTTCTTC. As protein: CASSSRDSTYNEQFF.

V is TRBV4-2 and J is TRBJ2-7; unclear D gene. Germline V CDR1 and CDR2: LGHNA, YNFKEQ. The ends were cut back, 0 bases at V and 1 base at J, with 4 bases in the middle. This CDR3 region has 13 residues. Written as DNA, the CDR3 is TGTGCCAGCAGCCAAGACGGTTCCTACGAGCAGTACTTC. The encoded protein is CASSQDGSYEQYF.

J is TRBJ1-2 and V is TRBV7-9; the match to TRBD1 covers 8 bases. V was pared by 3 bases and J by 0 bases, with 6 bases of the junction left unmatched. The CDR3 totals 16 residues. The germline V gene encodes CDR1 SEHNR and CDR2 FQNEAQ (reference sequence). CDR3 amino acids: CASSFRDRNPNYGYTF. DNA for the CDR3: TGTGCCAGCAGCTTCCGGGACAGGAACCCTAACTATGGCTACACCTTC.

Only a few counts were recorded for this clone. This chain connects TRBV11-1 to TRBJ2-7, with a possible D match to TRBD1 (6 bases). Trimming removed 4 bases at V and 0 bases at J, with 22 bases between. This CDR3 has 18 amino acids. Germline V gene sequence: CDR1 SGHAT, CDR2 FQDESV (reference sequence). CDR3 DNA sequence: TGTGCCAGCAGCTCGGCAACCTCCGGGACATTGAGCTCCTACGAGCAGTACTTC. Encoded protein: CASSSATSGTLSSYEQYF.

This clone was seen a few times. The chain links TRBV11-1 to TRBJ2-7; 8 bases line up with TRBD1. The CDR3 has 15 amino acids. With V trimmed by 5 bases and J by 3 bases, 9 bases remained unmatched. Germline V CDR1 and CDR2: SGHAT, FQDESV (reference sequence). Here the CDR3 reads CASSPAGTGLYEQYF. CDR3 nucleotides: TGTGCCAGCAGCCCCGCAGGGACAGGCCTCTACGAGCAGTACTTC.

CDR3 sequence (DNA): TGTGCCAGCAGCTTGGTGGCAGGGGGCGTGAACACTGAAGCTTTCTTT. It translates to CASSLVAGGVNTEAFF. J is TRBJ1-1 and V is TRBV5-6, with 8 nucleotides matching TRBD1. Trimming at V came to 0 bases and at J to 0 bases, leaving 4 bases not matched to a gene. This CDR3 has 16 amino acids. Looked up from germline, CDR1 is SGHDT and CDR2 is YYEEEE.

V gene TRBV28 combines with J gene TRBJ1-2, with TRBD1 as a possible D gene (6 bases). There are 14 residues in the CDR3. V lost 3 bases, J lost 6 bases, and 14 bases lay in between. Germline V gives CDR1 MDHEN, CDR2 SYDVKM. The chain's CDR3 is CASSLIRTDHGYTF. The DNA of the CDR3 is TGTGCCAGCAGTTTGATAAGGACAGACCATGGCTACACCTTC.

The CDR3 nucleotides read TGTGCCAGCAGTTCACCGACACTAGATAATGAAAAACTGTTTTTT. This translates into CASSSPTLDNEKLFF. J is TRBJ1-4 and V is TRBV28; D gene unclear. This CDR3 has 15 amino acids. Per the germline V gene, CDR1 is MDHEN and CDR2 is SYDVKM. Trimming cost V 4 bases and J 4 bases, with 13 bases left between them.

The rearrangement links TRBV6-1 to TRBJ2-7; 9 bases fit TRBD1. This CDR3 comprises 14 residues. Germline V gives CDR1 MNHNS, CDR2 SASEGT. The ends lost 6 bases at V and 5 bases at J; junction bases unmatched: 8. The CDR3 sequence is CASSLTGGSDEQYF. The CDR3, as DNA: TGTGCCAGCAGCCTCACAGGGGGCTCAGACGAGCAGTACTTC.

This clone was found once. This chain links TRBV6-5 with TRBJ2-7; 7 bases are a match to TRBD2. From germline, CDR1 is MNHEY and CDR2 SVGAGI. V trimming: 2 bases; J trimming: 6 bases; junction bases outside the gene matches: 10. The CDR3 extends over 15 amino acids. The CDR3 sequence: CASSYLRGRDSEQYF. CDR3 sequence (DNA): TGTGCCAGCAGTTACCTCCGGGGGAGGGATAGCGAGCAGTACTTC.

The chain links TRBV19 to TRBJ2-7, with 10 bases aligning to TRBD1. This CDR3 contains 14 residues. Germline CDR1 reads LNHDA; CDR2 reads SQIVND (reference sequence). The V and J ends lost 4 bases and 7 bases, in that order; junction bases with no gene match: 7. CDR3 in amino acids: CASSSGTGVGEQYF. CDR3 in DNA: TGTGCCAGTAGTAGTGGGACAGGGGTGGGAGAGCAGTACTTC.

The V call is TRBV5-4, the J call TRBJ2-1, with D tentatively TRBD1 (6 bases). The CDR3 is made up of 15 amino acids. Germline assignment: CDR1 SGHNT and CDR2 YYREEE (reference sequence). V was clipped by 4 bases and J by 6 bases, with 17 bases between them. The CDR3 DNA reads TGTGCCAGCAGCGCCGGGACAAGGGGTACCAATGAGCAGTTCTTC. Translated, it gives CASSAGTRGTNEQFF.